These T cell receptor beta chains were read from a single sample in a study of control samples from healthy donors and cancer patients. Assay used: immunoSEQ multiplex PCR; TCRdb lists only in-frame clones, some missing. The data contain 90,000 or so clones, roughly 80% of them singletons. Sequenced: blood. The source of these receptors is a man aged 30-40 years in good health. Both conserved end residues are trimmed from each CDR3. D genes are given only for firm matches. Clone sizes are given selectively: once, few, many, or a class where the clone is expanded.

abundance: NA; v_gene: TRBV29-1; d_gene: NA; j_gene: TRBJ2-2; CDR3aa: SGIDRYTGELF
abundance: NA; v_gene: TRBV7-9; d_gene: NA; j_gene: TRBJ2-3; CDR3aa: ASSLPGDATDTQY
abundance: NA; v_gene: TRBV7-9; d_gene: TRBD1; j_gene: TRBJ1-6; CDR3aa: ASSFPGQGDSPLH
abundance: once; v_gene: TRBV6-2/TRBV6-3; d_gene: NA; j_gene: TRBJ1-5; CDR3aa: ASSYGVAPQPQH
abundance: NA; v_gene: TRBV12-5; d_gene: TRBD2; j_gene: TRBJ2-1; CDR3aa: ASGPRGGAGDYNEQF
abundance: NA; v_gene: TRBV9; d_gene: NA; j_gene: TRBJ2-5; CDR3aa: ASAGGPQETQY
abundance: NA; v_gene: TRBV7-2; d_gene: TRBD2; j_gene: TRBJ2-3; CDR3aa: ASTGLAGGAGTQY
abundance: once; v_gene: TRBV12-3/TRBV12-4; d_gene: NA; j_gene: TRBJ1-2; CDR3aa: ASSFMGGGYT
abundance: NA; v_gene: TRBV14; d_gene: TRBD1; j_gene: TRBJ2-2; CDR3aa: ASSQDLWGQGIQDSNTGELF
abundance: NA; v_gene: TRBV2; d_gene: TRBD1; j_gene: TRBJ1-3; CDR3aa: ASSPQGANGNTIY
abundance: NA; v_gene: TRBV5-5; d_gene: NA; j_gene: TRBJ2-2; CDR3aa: ASSTDTGELF
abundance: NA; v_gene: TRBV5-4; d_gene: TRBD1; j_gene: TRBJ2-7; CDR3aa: ASSLARGTSYEQY
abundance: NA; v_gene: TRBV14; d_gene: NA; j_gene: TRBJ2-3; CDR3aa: ASSLNRGDTQY
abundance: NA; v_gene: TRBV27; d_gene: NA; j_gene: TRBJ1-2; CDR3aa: ASSTPPGEPT
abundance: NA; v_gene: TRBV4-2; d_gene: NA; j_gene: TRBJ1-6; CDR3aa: ASKRAGEPLH
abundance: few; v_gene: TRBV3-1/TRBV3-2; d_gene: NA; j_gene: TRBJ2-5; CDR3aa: ASSQGWRETQY
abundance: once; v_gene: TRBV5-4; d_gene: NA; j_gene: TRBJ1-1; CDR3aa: ASRFGVATEAF
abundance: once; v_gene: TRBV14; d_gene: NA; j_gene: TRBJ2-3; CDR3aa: ASSQAGTSLSTDTQY
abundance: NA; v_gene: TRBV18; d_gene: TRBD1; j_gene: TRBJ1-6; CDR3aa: ASSPSRADRAVSPLH
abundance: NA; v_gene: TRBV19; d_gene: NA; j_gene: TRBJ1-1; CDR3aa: ASIHRQKAF
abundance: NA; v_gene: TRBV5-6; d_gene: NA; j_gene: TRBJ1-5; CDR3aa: ASSLWAGSNQPQH
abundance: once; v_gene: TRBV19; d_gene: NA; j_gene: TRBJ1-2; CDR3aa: ASSITRGRDGYT
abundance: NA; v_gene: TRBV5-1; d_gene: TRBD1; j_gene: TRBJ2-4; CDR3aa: ASSAGTVPKNIQY
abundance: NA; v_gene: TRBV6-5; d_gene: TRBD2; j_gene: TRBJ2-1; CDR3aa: ASSYSSGGAHEQF
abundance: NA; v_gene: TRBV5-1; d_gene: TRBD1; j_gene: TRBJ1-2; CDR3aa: ASSSLRDRDYGYT
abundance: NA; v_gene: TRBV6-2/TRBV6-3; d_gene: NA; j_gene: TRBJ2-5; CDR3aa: ASSYGFRETQY
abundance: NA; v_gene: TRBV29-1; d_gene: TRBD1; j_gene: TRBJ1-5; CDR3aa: SVAAGGGQPQH
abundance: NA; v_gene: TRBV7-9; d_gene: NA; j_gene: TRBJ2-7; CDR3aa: ASSLDLSYEQY
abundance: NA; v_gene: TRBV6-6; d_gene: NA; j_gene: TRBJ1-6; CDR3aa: ASSYLDSPLH